Listed below are T cell receptor beta chains from one sample, sequenced in a study of shared clonotypes between healthy human individuals. The protocol was immunoSEQ multiplex PCR, while the TCRdb copy is restricted to in-frame clones and leaves out a portion. This table holds millions of clones, 90% to 95% found once. Sequencing input: naive CD4+ T cells from PBMCs. These receptors were taken from a man in his late teens or twenties in good health. Some clones in this sample may be carry-over from other donors' samples. Both conserved end residues are trimmed from each CDR3. Expanded clones are given a class, and other clones once, few, many or no size at all.

J gene: TRBJ2-7
clone size: .
V gene: TRBV18
CDR3 protein: ASSPSTVYEQY

J gene: TRBJ1-2
clone size: .
V gene: TRBV28
CDR3 protein: ASSFGAANYGYT

J gene: TRBJ1-5
clone size: .
V gene: TRBV2
CDR3 protein: ASRRDTNQPQH

J gene: TRBJ1-5
clone size: .
V gene: TRBV18
CDR3 protein: ASSPQNDNQPQH

J gene: TRBJ2-7
clone size: .
V gene: TRBV10-3
CDR3 protein: AISESNEQY

J gene: TRBJ2-7
clone size: .
V gene: TRBV6-1
CDR3 protein: ASRPGQGPLYEQY

J gene: TRBJ2-3
clone size: .
V gene: TRBV5-6
CDR3 protein: ASSFRRVVTDTQY

J gene: .
clone size: .
V gene: TRBV29-1
CDR3 protein: SAKDRGFYEQY

J gene: TRBJ1-5
clone size: .
V gene: TRBV7-9
CDR3 protein: ASSSDRGGQPQH

J gene: TRBJ2-5
clone size: .
V gene: TRBV7-2
CDR3 protein: ASSFSGQSVGTQY

J gene: TRBJ2-5
clone size: .
V gene: TRBV7-9
CDR3 protein: ASSLGPTLKETQY

J gene: TRBJ2-1
clone size: .
V gene: TRBV9
CDR3 protein: ASSVSGTGGRNEQF

J gene: TRBJ2-5
clone size: .
V gene: TRBV9
CDR3 protein: ASSVGTTQETQY

J gene: TRBJ1-1
clone size: once
V gene: TRBV29-1
CDR3 protein: SVGRGNTEAF

J gene: TRBJ1-2
clone size: .
V gene: TRBV18
CDR3 protein: ASSPLPTEDYGYT

J gene: TRBJ2-5
clone size: .
V gene: TRBV6-1
CDR3 protein: ASSTTGPGTQY

J gene: TRBJ1-1
clone size: .
V gene: TRBV18
CDR3 protein: ASSPAQGVNTEAF

J gene: TRBJ1-3
clone size: .
V gene: TRBV5-1
CDR3 protein: ASSLGQGGGNTIY

J gene: TRBJ2-7
clone size: .
V gene: TRBV7-2
CDR3 protein: ASSQQRYEQY

J gene: TRBJ1-2
clone size: .
V gene: TRBV7-2
CDR3 protein: ASSPSEGYT

J gene: TRBJ1-2
clone size: .
V gene: TRBV11-2
CDR3 protein: ASSRDRVRFHGYT

J gene: TRBJ2-7
clone size: .
V gene: TRBV21-1
CDR3 protein: ACRGETGREQY

J gene: TRBJ2-3
clone size: .
V gene: TRBV2
CDR3 protein: ASSGLAGVTDTQY

J gene: TRBJ2-7
clone size: .
V gene: TRBV5-1
CDR3 protein: ASSLEPGTPSYEQY

J gene: TRBJ2-2
clone size: .
V gene: TRBV6-4
CDR3 protein: ASSRDIANTGELF

J gene: TRBJ1-1
clone size: .
V gene: TRBV19
CDR3 protein: ASKRSRNTEAF

J gene: TRBJ2-1
clone size: .
V gene: TRBV27
CDR3 protein: ASSLTRGSYNEQF

J gene: TRBJ1-5
clone size: .
V gene: TRBV28
CDR3 protein: ASHVLNQPQH

J gene: TRBJ2-3
clone size: .
V gene: TRBV5-1
CDR3 protein: ASSLGTSGFTDTQY

J gene: TRBJ2-3
clone size: .
V gene: TRBV7-7
CDR3 protein: ASSSPTSGRNQPSTDTQY

J gene: TRBJ2-1
clone size: .
V gene: TRBV28
CDR3 protein: ASSTRLTGDEQF

J gene: TRBJ2-1
clone size: .
V gene: TRBV7-9
CDR3 protein: ASSLSEGLVSEQF

J gene: TRBJ2-5
clone size: .
V gene: TRBV10-3
CDR3 protein: AISESRAARETQY

J gene: TRBJ2-7
clone size: .
V gene: TRBV7-9
CDR3 protein: ASSARDRGLPRQY

J gene: TRBJ2-1
clone size: .
V gene: TRBV2
CDR3 protein: ASRPTSGSSYNEQF

J gene: .
clone size: .
V gene: TRBV7-3
CDR3 protein: ASSFGLQGYEQY

J gene: TRBJ2-5
clone size: .
V gene: TRBV6-6
CDR3 protein: ASSYGGIETQY

J gene: TRBJ1-4
clone size: .
V gene: TRBV30
CDR3 protein: AWSPIATNEKLF

J gene: TRBJ1-4
clone size: .
V gene: TRBV10-3
CDR3 protein: AIRSAPGGGLF

J gene: TRBJ2-7
clone size: .
V gene: TRBV9
CDR3 protein: ASSVKERRAQSSYEQY

J gene: TRBJ2-5
clone size: .
V gene: TRBV5-4
CDR3 protein: ASSPPQGDAETQY

J gene: TRBJ2-5
clone size: .
V gene: TRBV30
CDR3 protein: AWTVDRGRKTQY

J gene: TRBJ2-3
clone size: .
V gene: TRBV5-1
CDR3 protein: ASRLTGWEPDTQY

J gene: TRBJ2-2
clone size: .
V gene: TRBV30
CDR3 protein: AWSVWGGGELF

J gene: TRBJ1-4
clone size: .
V gene: TRBV27
CDR3 protein: ASQSKYSRVLGEKLF

J gene: TRBJ2-2
clone size: .
V gene: TRBV7-9
CDR3 protein: ASSFTRGPPRELF

J gene: TRBJ1-1
clone size: .
V gene: TRBV15
CDR3 protein: ATSRDRGVGEAF

J gene: TRBJ2-1
clone size: .
V gene: TRBV7-3
CDR3 protein: ASSLGGREYNEQF

J gene: TRBJ2-1
clone size: .
V gene: TRBV11-1
CDR3 protein: ASSLIATGSGEQF

J gene: TRBJ2-2
clone size: .
V gene: TRBV11-3
CDR3 protein: ASSLDSSGSSTGELF

J gene: TRBJ2-5
clone size: .
V gene: TRBV18
CDR3 protein: ASSPSRRETQY

J gene: TRBJ2-1
clone size: .
V gene: TRBV6-4
CDR3 protein: ASKTDTSYNEQF

J gene: TRBJ2-7
clone size: .
V gene: TRBV2
CDR3 protein: ASSGTSGNYEQY

J gene: TRBJ2-1
clone size: .
V gene: TRBV27
CDR3 protein: ASSPSLAYNEQF